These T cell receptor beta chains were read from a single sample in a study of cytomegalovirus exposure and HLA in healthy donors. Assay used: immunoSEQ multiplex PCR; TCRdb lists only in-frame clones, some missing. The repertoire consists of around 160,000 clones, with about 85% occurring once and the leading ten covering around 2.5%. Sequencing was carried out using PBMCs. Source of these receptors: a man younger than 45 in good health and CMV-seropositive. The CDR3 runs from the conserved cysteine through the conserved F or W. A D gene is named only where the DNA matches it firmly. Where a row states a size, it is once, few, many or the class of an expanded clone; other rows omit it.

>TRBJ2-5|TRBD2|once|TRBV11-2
TGTGCCAGCAGCTCCCAACCGGGACTAGGTGAGGCGGAGACCCAGTACTTC
CASSSQPGLGEAETQYF
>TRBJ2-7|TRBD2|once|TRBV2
TGTGCCAGCACCTTGAGCGGGGGCCTCTCCTACGAGCAGTACTTC
CASTLSGGLSYEQYF
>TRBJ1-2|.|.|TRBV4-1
TGCGCCAGCAGCCCTGAAAGGCTTTCGACAGATCTTTTCTATGGCTACACCTTC
CASSPERLSTDLFYGYTF
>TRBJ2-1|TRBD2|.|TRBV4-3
TGCGCCAGCAGCCCTCCACCGACGTCCGGGGGGTCCGATGAGCAGTTCTTC
CASSPPPTSGGSDEQFF
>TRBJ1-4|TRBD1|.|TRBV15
TGTGCCACCAGCAGAGACAGGACAGGGGGCGACCGAACAACTAATGAAAAACTGTTTTTT
CATSRDRTGGDRTTNEKLFF
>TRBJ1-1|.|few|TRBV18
TGTGCCAGCTCACCACCTGGGATCCCGGGGGAAACTTTCTTT
CASSPPGIPGETFF
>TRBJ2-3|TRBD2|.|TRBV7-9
TGTGCCAGCAGCTTGCTTAGCGGGGGGGACACAGATACGCAGTATTTT
CASSLLSGGDTDTQYF
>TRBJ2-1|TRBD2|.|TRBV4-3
TGCGCCAGCAGCCATTCTAGCGGGGCGTACAATGAGCAGTTCTTC
CASSHSSGAYNEQFF
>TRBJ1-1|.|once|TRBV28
TGTGCCAGCAGACCCACTAATTTCGGAGCTTTCTTT
CASRPTNFGAFF
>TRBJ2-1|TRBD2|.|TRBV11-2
TGTGCCAGCAGCTTAGGTGATAGCGGGGGGTACAATGAGCAGTTCTTC
CASSLGDSGGYNEQFF
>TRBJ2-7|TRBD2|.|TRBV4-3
TGCGCCAGCAGCCAAGCGATGGCTAGCGGGGGGAGAGAGCAGTACTTC
CASSQAMASGGREQYF
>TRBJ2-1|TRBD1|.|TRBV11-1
TGTGCCAGCAGCTTAGGACAGGGGGCTAGCAATGAGCAGTTCTTC
CASSLGQGASNEQFF
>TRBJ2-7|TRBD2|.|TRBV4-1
TGCGCCAGCAGCCAAGATCCTCCCGGGGGGGACGACGAGCAGTACTTC
CASSQDPPGGDDEQYF
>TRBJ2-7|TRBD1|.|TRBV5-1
TGCGCCAGCAGCTTGGAGGCGGGACAGGACTCCTACGAGCAGTACTTC
CASSLEAGQDSYEQYF
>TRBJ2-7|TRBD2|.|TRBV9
TGTGCCAGCAGCGGGGGTTCTAGCGGGGCCTACGAGCAGTACTTC
CASSGGSSGAYEQYF
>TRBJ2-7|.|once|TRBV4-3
TGCGCCAGCAGCCAATACGTAACAGGGAGCTCCTACGAGCAGTACTTC
CASSQYVTGSSYEQYF
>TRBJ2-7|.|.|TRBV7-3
TGTGCCAGCAGCTTAAACGGGGGGCAAGGGGAGCAGTACTTC
CASSLNGGQGEQYF
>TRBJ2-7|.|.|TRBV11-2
TGTGCCAGCAGGGACTCCCGACCCTACGAGCAGTACTTC
CASRDSRPYEQYF
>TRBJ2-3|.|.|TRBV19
TGTGCCAGTAGTATAGTGGGTATGGAGCGGCTCACAGATACGCAGTATTTT
CASSIVGMERLTDTQYF
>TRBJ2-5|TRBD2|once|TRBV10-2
TGCGCCAGCAGTGCGGGACTAGCGGGCGGGAGGCAAGAGACCCAGTACTTC
CASSAGLAGGRQETQYF
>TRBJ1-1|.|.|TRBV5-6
TGTGCCAGCAGCCGCGTGGGAGTGGGCACTGAAGCTTTCTTT
CASSRVGVGTEAFF
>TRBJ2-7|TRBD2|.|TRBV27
TGTGCCAGCAGTCTTCTTACCTCGGGGGGGCCGCGAGAGCAGTACTTC
CASSLLTSGGPREQYF
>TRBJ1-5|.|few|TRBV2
TGTGCCAGCAGTGAAGGTGGGCAGGGAAGAGGTCAGCCCCAGCATTTT
CASSEGGQGRGQPQHF
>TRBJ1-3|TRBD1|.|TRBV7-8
TGTGCCAGCAGCCCCGGACAGGGGGTAGGAAACACCATATATTTT
CASSPGQGVGNTIYF
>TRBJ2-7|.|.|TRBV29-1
TGCAGCGCTGGGACATCCTACGAGCAGTACTTC
CSAGTSYEQYF
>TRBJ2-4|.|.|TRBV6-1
TGTGCCAGCACTGAAAGGGGGTCAGGCAGCTTAGCCAAAAACATTCAGTACTTC
CASTERGSGSLAKNIQYF
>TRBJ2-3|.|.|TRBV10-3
TGTGCCACAAATGTGGGGGGGGCCTTAGTGGGAGATACGCAGTATTTT
CATNVGGALVGDTQYF
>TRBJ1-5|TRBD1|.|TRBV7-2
TGTGCCAGCAGCCCGGACAGGTTCGGTCAGCCCCAGCATTTT
CASSPDRFGQPQHF